This record covers a single TCR beta chain. This clonotype was seen a handful of times. The specificity of this receptor is unknown. No per-base quality is available; no much larger clone lies one base away. The donors were roughly 40 Caucasian individuals from Russia, aged 6 to 90 years, who were systemically healthy. Around 10 milliliters of peripheral blood were drawn from each donor into EDTA-treated Vacutainer tubes. Ficoll-Paque density-gradient centrifugation was used to isolate PBMCs, with at least 6 million obtained per sample. Total RNA, at least 6 micrograms per sample, was extracted from PBMCs with Trizol reagent. The percentages of naive CD45RAhigh/CD27high T cells were determined by flow cytometry on a PBMC aliquot from every donor. The data were taken from a study of blood T cells in healthy people across ages (dated by TCRdb to 2013 to 2016). Regarding the study in general: In model experiments, roughly one uniquely barcoded TCR beta cDNA molecule per two T cells was captured by template switching. The study analyzed two additional independent replicas of 1 million unique cDNA reads from the same blood draw for two donors, one aged 18 to 29 and one aged 80 or older. Age-related changes in TCR beta repertoire diversity were measured in the study by deep sequencing normalized with unique cDNA molecular identifiers. The donors were split into four age groups: young (average about 15 years), middle-aged (about 40), aged (roughly 65) and long-lived (approximately 80). To avoid experimental bias, donors of different ages were spread randomly across the sequencing lanes. The paper's findings and limits, for the study overall: Compared with the aged group, the long-lived group had more naive CD4+ T cells, fewer expanded clones and increased TCR diversity, suggesting age selection. Conclusive comparison of naive and antigen-experienced compartments was prevented by the profiling of bulk unsorted PBMCs. Estimates of total diversity based on one million sequenced T cells were considered lower bounds and underestimates. There was a strong correlation between observed TCR beta diversity and the percentage of naive T cells measured by flow cytometry. As age increased, observed TCR beta diversity per million T cells dropped in a roughly linear way, and a significant reduction was already evident by age around 41. Because donor CMV infection status was unknown, age-related changes in expanded clonotypes were potentially confounded.

V loses 3 bases, J loses 7 bases, and the germline ends lie 26 bases apart. The germline V gene supplies CDR1 SGHRS and CDR2 YFSETQ. The CDR3 covers 18 residues, taking in both the cysteine and the phenylalanine. The DNA shown is the 54-base CDR3, in frame from base 1. The protocol used for the library was 5' RACE. TCRdb shows the sequencer as Illumina HiSeq 2500. A second roughly 6 to 11 cycle PCR used a sample-barcoded 5' primer and a J-beta primer mix. Each TCR beta cDNA molecule received a unique molecular identifier from a template-switch 5' adaptor carrying 12 random nucleotides. At least 2.5 million CDR3-containing paired-end reads were obtained from each sample. The Mint cDNA synthesis kit, primed by a TRBC-specific oligonucleotide, was used to synthesize first-strand cDNA from all RNA. Following uracil-DNA glycosylase treatment, a first 18-cycle PCR with universal primers M1SS and BC2_uni_R was performed on all cDNA. The published analysis was carried out like this. Each sample was normalized by randomly selecting 1 million high-quality reads, each carrying a distinct molecular identifier. Reads sharing molecular identifiers were discarded rather than binned into consensus sequences. MiTCR, with a Q25 quality threshold and the strictest error-elimination algorithm, was used for CDR3 identification, clonotype clustering and error correction. A nonparametric unseen species model using Euler transformation provided a lower-bound estimate of total TCR beta diversity. TCRdb trimmed the raw reads at Q25, called clones with MiXCR and kept productive beta chains. CDR3 protein duplicates are merged, each entry listing the most common genes and DNA. The V and J calls reflect TCRdb's pipeline rather than the authors' work. This sample holds 790,000 or so distinct CDR3 sequences; roughly 46% were observed only once. Of the sample, 15% to 20% falls within the top ten clones.

The sequence joins TRBV5-1 to TRBJ2-1; the D gene may be TRBD1 or TRBD2, since each aligns over 5 bases. The clonotype comes from an elderly man in good health. The sequencing input was blood. The CDR3 region reads CASSSRSLSGTPFNEQFF. DNA sequence: TGCGCCAGCAGCTCCCGATCCCTATCCGGGACGCCGTTTAATGAGCAGTTCTTC.